The 26 T cell receptor beta chains in this list originate from one sample, sequenced in a study of T-cell memory formation after mild COVID-19. MiXCR, run by TCRdb on the 5' RACE reads, gives a single entry per CDR3 protein. The table includes 200,000 to 250,000 distinct CDR3 sequences, about 17% detected once. The sample was PBMCs or a T cell subset sorted from them (not recorded which). The origin of the receptors is a man between 18 and 29 years old who had mild COVID-19 (a few samples of this study predate the infection). Cell type and time point are not known.

This chain's CDR3 is CASSAPGQGNEQYF. Written as DNA, the CDR3 is TGTGCCAGCAGTGCCCCGGGACAGGGAAACGAGCAGTACTTC. The chain uses TRBV12-3 or TRBV12-4 and TRBJ2-7, with 9 nucleotides matching TRBD1. CDR3 length: 14 amino acids. The junction had 7 bases not matched to a gene; V was cut back by 5 bases and J by 5 bases.

This clonotype was seen more than once but under ten times. This chain joins TRBV30 and TRBJ1-1; 7 bases match TRBD1. The V and J ends lost 5 bases and 1 base, in that order; junction bases with no gene match: 4. The CDR3 totals 13 residues. CDR1 GTSNPN and CDR2 SVGIG come from the germline V gene (reference sequence). The CDR3 is CAWETGTNTEAFF. The CDR3 nucleotides are TGTGCCTGGGAGACAGGGACGAACACTGAAGCTTTCTTT.

The rearrangement uses TRBV5-1 and TRBJ1-3; no reliable D call. The CDR3 is made up of 17 amino acids. Trimming pared 0 bases from V and 0 bases from J, leaving 13 bases between. CDR1 and CDR2 from the germline V gene are SGHRS and YFSETQ. The CDR3 loop is CASSLAGSPDSGNTIYF. DNA of the CDR3: TGCGCCAGCAGCTTGGCTGGCAGCCCGGACTCTGGAAACACCATATATTTT. The full variable domain, its missing parts supplied by reference TRBV5-1 and TRBJ1-3, is KAGVTQTPRYLIKTRGQQVTLSCSPISGHRSVSWYQQTPGQGLQFLFEYFSETQRNKGNFPGRFSGRQFSNSRSEMNVSTLELGDSALYLCASSLAGSPDSGNTIYFGEGSWLTVV.

This clonotype was seen a handful of times. This sequence joins TRBV11-2 and TRBJ1-2, with D possibly matching TRBD1 (6 bases). The CDR3 covers 14 residues. Trimming removed 5 bases at V and 13 bases at J, with 23 bases between. From germline, CDR1 is SGHAT and CDR2 FQNNGV. CDR3 DNA: TGTGCCAGCAGCCCACCGCCAACGGGTGGGGGCCTCACCTTC. It translates to CASSPPPTGGGLTF.

This clonotype was detected only a few times. The rearrangement joins TRBV4-1 to TRBJ2-2, with a weak D call TRBD2 (5 bases). The V and J ends lost 4 bases and 0 bases respectively, with 18 bases between them. The CDR3 covers 18 residues. Germline CDR1 MGHRA, CDR2 YSYEKL. Written as DNA, the CDR3 is TGCGCCAGCAGCCGGACCCGGGAATTGGGTACGAACACCGGGGAGCTGTTTTTT. Translating gives CASSRTRELGTNTGELFF.

The sample holds a few counts of this clonotype. V gene TRBV20-1 combines with J gene TRBJ1-5, with D perhaps matching TRBD1 (5 bases). Trimming took off 5 bases at V and 2 bases at J, with 13 bases between the two ends. The CDR3 extends over 14 amino acids. Germline CDR1 and CDR2: DFQATT and SNEGSKA (reference sequence). Written as DNA, the CDR3 is TGCAGTGCTGAGCCAGGGTCTGGCAATCAGCCCCAGCATTTT. Protein sequence: CSAEPGSGNQPQHF.

This clonotype was counted a few times. The genes are TRBV5-1 and TRBJ1-2; no firm D call. The CDR3 is 15 residues long. Trimming removed 0 bases at V and 2 bases at J, with 11 bases between. The germline CDR1 and CDR2 sequences are SGHRS and YFSETQ. CDR3: CASSLEAGENYGYTF. The CDR3 nucleotides read TGCGCCAGCAGCTTGGAAGCGGGCGAGAACTATGGCTACACCTTC. The whole variable domain, filled in from reference TRBV5-1 and TRBJ1-2, reads KAGVTQTPRYLIKTRGQQVTLSCSPISGHRSVSWYQQTPGQGLQFLFEYFSETQRNKGNFPGRFSGRQFSNSRSEMNVSTLELGDSALYLCASSLEAGENYGYTFGSGTRLTVV.

The sample holds a few counts of this clonotype. This chain joins TRBV9 and TRBJ2-2, with TRBD2 matching 9 bases. V was pared by 3 bases and J by 4 bases, with 7 bases of the junction left unmatched. There are 16 residues in the CDR3. The germline CDR1 and CDR2 sequences are SGDLS and YYNGEE. As DNA, the CDR3 is TGTGCCAGCAGCGCGTTGGCTAGCGGGGCCACCGGGGAGCTGTTTTTT. This sequence encodes CASSALASGATGELFF.

This clonotype was picked up many times. This chain uses TRBV4-2 with TRBJ1-5; 11 positions match TRBD1. The germline V gene has CDR1 LGHNA and CDR2 YNFKEQ. Germline trimming cut 2 bases from V and 10 bases from J; bases unmatched to any gene: 13. This CDR3 is built from 17 residues. The CDR3 loop reads CASSQLDQGTGGDPQHF. CDR3 coding DNA: TGTGCCAGCAGCCAACTCGATCAGGGGACAGGGGGTGACCCCCAGCATTTT.

The chain joins TRBV25-1 to TRBJ1-1, with a tentative D call TRBD1 (5 bases). V was trimmed by 3 bases and J by 1 base, leaving 12 bases between them. Germline CDR1 and CDR2: MGHDK and SYGVNS. CDR3 size: 15 residues. The CDR3 sequence: CASSDPRRGNTEAFF. For the CDR3, the DNA is TGTGCCAGCAGTGACCCCCGGAGGGGGAACACTGAAGCTTTCTTT.

The CDR3 is CASSGRGGRYEQYV. DNA of the CDR3: TGTGCCAGCAGTGGACGAGGGGGGCGCTACGAGCAGTACGTC. The gene calls are TRBV6-1 and TRBJ2-7; perhaps D is TRBD1 or TRBD2 (6 bases each). Deletions cut 4 bases from V and 3 bases from J, with 13 bases between. Germline lookup yields CDR1 MNHNS and CDR2 SASEGT. The CDR3 consists of 14 residues.

This sequence joins TRBV7-2 and TRBJ1-4; a possible D gene is TRBD1 (6 bases). Looked up from germline, CDR1 is SGHTA and CDR2 is FQGNSA. This CDR3 has 14 residues. Trimming pared 5 bases from V and 5 bases from J, leaving 12 bases between. The CDR3 coding sequence is TGTGCCAGCAGCCGCCGGCAGGGGAATGAAAAACTGTTTTTT. Residues: CASSRRQGNEKLFF.

The chain has TRBV18 and TRBJ2-1; 10 nucleotides agree with TRBD2. J was trimmed by 7 bases and V by 0 bases; bases with no gene match: 6. CDR1 and CDR2 from the germline V gene are KGHSH and LQKENI. CDR3 length: 16 residues. DNA for the CDR3: TGTGCCAGCTCACCACCCAGCGGGGGGGCCCGGAATGAGCAGTTCTTC. Its protein product is CASSPPSGGARNEQFF. Based on the CDR3 plus reference TRBV18 and TRBJ2-1, the full variable domain is NAGVMQNPRHLVRRRGQEARLRCSPMKGHSHVYWYRQLPEEGLKFMVYLQKENIIDESGMPKERFSAEFPKEGPSILRIQQVVRGDSAAYFCASSPPSGGARNEQFFGPGTRLTVL.

This clonotype was counted a few times. V usage is TRBV29-1 and J usage is TRBJ1-1; weak D call: TRBD1 (5 bases). Germline values: CDR1 SQVTM, CDR2 ANQGSEA. CDR3 length: 13 residues. The V gene lost 7 bases and the J gene lost 0 bases, with 12 bases spanning the gap. The CDR3 DNA follows: TGCAGCGCTTGGGACGTCATGAACACTGAAGCTTTCTTT. Protein: CSAWDVMNTEAFF.

V usage is TRBV4-3 and J usage is TRBJ2-5; D not resolved. This CDR3 spans 12 amino acids. Trimming pared 7 bases from V and 5 bases from J, leaving 11 bases between. The germline V gene encodes CDR1 LGHNA and CDR2 YSLEER. CDR3 bases: TGCGCCAGCAAAGGTGTACAGGAGACCCAGTACTTC. Encoded protein: CASKGVQETQYF.

The chain is built from TRBV20-1 and TRBJ2-1; 8 nucleotides line up with TRBD1. Germline V gene lookup returns CDR1 DFQATT and CDR2 SNEGSKA (reference sequence). The CDR3 extends over 13 amino acids. Germline trimming cut 5 bases from V and 5 bases from J; bases unmatched to any gene: 5. The CDR3 region has the DNA TGCAGTGCTTGGGACAGGCGAAACAATGAGCAGTTCTTC. Translating it yields CSAWDRRNNEQFF.

The rearrangement joins TRBV15 to TRBJ1-2; D remains unclear. Germline V CDR1 and CDR2: LNHNV, YYDKDF (reference sequence). V lost 4 bases to trimming and J lost 3 bases, with 6 bases between them. This CDR3 has 12 residues. CDR3: CATSKADYGYTF. The CDR3 region has the DNA TGTGCCACCAGCAAAGCTGACTATGGCTACACCTTC.

This sequence joins TRBV7-2 and TRBJ2-2; 7 bases align to TRBD1. The CDR3 runs to 15 residues. Germline assignment: CDR1 SGHTA and CDR2 FQGNSA. Unmatched junction bases numbered 7, after V lost 3 bases and J lost 6 bases. The CDR3 DNA sequence: TGTGCCAGCAGCTTGAGTACAGGGGATCCCGGGGAGCTGTTTTTT. Translating gives CASSLSTGDPGELFF.

This clonotype was recorded a few times. The chain recombines TRBV6-5 with TRBJ1-1, with 7 nucleotides matching TRBD1. With V trimmed by 5 bases and J by 10 bases, 10 bases remained unmatched. The V gene's germline CDR1 is MNHEY and CDR2 SVGAGI. The CDR3 covers 13 residues. CDR3 DNA sequence: TGTGCCAGCAGTCCGCGACAGGGTCAGGCAGCTTTCTTT. As protein: CASSPRQGQAAFF.

This clonotype was counted between two and nine times. The rearrangement joins TRBV24-1 to TRBJ1-5, with 7 bases matching TRBD1. Germline CDR1 and CDR2: KGHDR and SFDVKD. The CDR3 has 12 residues. Trimming at V came to 7 bases and at J to 4 bases, leaving 0 bases not matched to a gene. The CDR3 DNA follows: TGTGCCACCAGGGGACAGAATCAGCCCCAGCATTTT. Protein product: CATRGQNQPQHF.

This clonotype has more than one count but fewer than ten. The genes are TRBV29-1 and TRBJ1-1; D may be TRBD1 (5 bases). The CDR3 is 12 amino acids. Germline V lookup: CDR1 SQVTM, CDR2 ANQGSEA. The V and J ends lost 4 bases and 4 bases respectively, with 10 bases between them. The CDR3 bases are TGCAGCGTTGCGCAGGGTCGCACTGAAGCTTTCTTT. As protein: CSVAQGRTEAFF.

There are a few counts of this clonotype. The chain has TRBV5-1 and TRBJ1-1; 7 nucleotides align to TRBD1. The CDR3 spans 14 residues. Germline assignment: CDR1 SGHRS and CDR2 YFSETQ. The V and J ends lost 3 bases and 5 bases, in that order; junction bases with no gene match: 7. The CDR3 DNA follows: TGCGCCAGCAGCTCGGAGACAGGGTCTACTGAAGCTTTCTTT. The encoded protein is CASSSETGSTEAFF.

The chain recombines TRBV7-2 with TRBJ2-5; 14 bases are shared with TRBD2. The CDR3 is made up of 18 amino acids. With V trimmed by 5 bases and J by 2 bases, 10 bases remained unmatched. Germline CDR1 reads SGHTA; CDR2 reads FQGNSA. CDR3 amino acids: CASSEGLAGVRGQETQYF. In nucleotides, the CDR3 is TGTGCCAGCAGCGAGGGACTAGCGGGAGTGAGGGGGCAAGAGACCCAGTACTTC.

This clonotype came up a few times. The genes are TRBV5-1 and TRBJ2-7; a possible D gene is TRBD2 (5 bases). The germline CDR1 and CDR2 sequences are SGHRS and YFSETQ. With 8 bases removed from V and 6 bases from J, the gap between germline ends came to 15 bases. The CDR3 contains 12 residues. The CDR3 reads CASGSSGSEQYF. In nucleotides, the CDR3 is TGCGCCAGTGGGAGTTCGGGGAGCGAGCAGTACTTC. Together with reference TRBV5-1 and TRBJ2-7, the CDR3 gives the full variable domain: KAGVTQTPRYLIKTRGQQVTLSCSPISGHRSVSWYQQTPGQGLQFLFEYFSETQRNKGNFPGRFSGRQFSNSRSEMNVSTLELGDSALYLCASGSSGSEQYFGPGTRLTVT.

V is TRBV10-3 and J is TRBJ2-5; either TRBD1 or TRBD2 may supply D (6 bases each). Germline V gene lookup returns CDR1 ENHRY and CDR2 SYGVKD. Trimming left V 3 bases short and J 2 bases short, with 13 bases between. The CDR3 extends over 15 amino acids. CDR3 DNA sequence: TGTGCCATCAGTGATTCTAGGGGGGCTCAAGAGACCCAGTACTTC. It translates to CAISDSRGAQETQYF.

The chain combines TRBV6-2 or TRBV6-3 with TRBJ2-1; the D gene is possibly TRBD1 (5 bases). With 7 bases removed from V and 8 bases from J, the gap between germline ends came to 15 bases. Germline CDR1 MNHEY, CDR2 SVGEGT. CDR3 size: 13 residues. The CDR3 protein is CASTTRADDEQFF. The DNA for the CDR3 is TGTGCCAGCACTACCAGGGCGGACGATGAGCAGTTCTTC.